Listed below are T cell receptor beta chains from one sample, sequenced in a study of T cell changes during pregnancy in multiple sclerosis. Sequenced by immunoSEQ multiplex PCR; TCRdb stores in-frame clones only, minus some. Of more than 90,000 clones listed, roughly 90% are singletons. The sequencing here drew on peripheral blood, taken in the first trimester of pregnancy. These receptors all stem from a female donor with multiple sclerosis, enrolled in a pregnancy study. Each CDR3 is given with its conserved first and last residue. The D gene is left open where the match is weak. A clone size is listed for some rows: how often the clone was seen (once, few, many), or a class if it is expanded.

V,size,D,J,DNA,CDR3
TRBV19,few,TRBD1,TRBJ1-4,TGTGCCAGTAAAGTGGACAGGGGTAATGAAAAACTGTTTTTT,CASKVDRGNEKLFF
TRBV19,NA,TRBD2,TRBJ2-5,TGTGCCAGTAGTAGGACTAGAGAGACCCAGTACTTC,CASSRTRETQYF
TRBV4-2,NA,NA,TRBJ1-2,TGTGCCAGCAGCCAAGCTTGGACAGATGGCTACACCTTC,CASSQAWTDGYTF
TRBV27,NA,NA,TRBJ1-4,TGTGCCAGCAGCCCGCCGGGGGGACTGGCAACTAATGAAAAACTGTTTTTT,CASSPPGGLATNEKLFF
TRBV30,NA,TRBD2,TRBJ2-1,TGTGCCGGATTAGCGGGAGGTCCTAATGAGCAGTTCTTC,CAGLAGGPNEQFF
TRBV5-1,NA,NA,TRBJ2-1,TGCGCCAGCAGCCCGGCGGGGCTAGCTACCTACAATGAGCAGTTCTTC,CASSPAGLATYNEQFF
TRBV6-5,NA,TRBD1,TRBJ1-1,TGTGCCAGCAGTTACAGGGGGCCGGTCACTGAAGCTTTCTTT,CASSYRGPVTEAFF
TRBV28,NA,NA,TRBJ2-2,TGTGCCAGCAGCACCTCTCGGACAGTGAACACCGGGGAGCTGTTTTTT,CASSTSRTVNTGELFF
TRBV5-3,NA,NA,TRBJ2-5,TGTGCCAGAAGCTTGGGTCAGGGGACACGGGAGACCCAGTACTTC,CARSLGQGTRETQYF
TRBV6-6,few,TRBD2,TRBJ2-1,TGTGCCAGCACCGGAACTAGCGGACCTAACAATGAGCAGTTCTTC,CASTGTSGPNNEQFF
TRBV30,NA,TRBD1,TRBJ1-2,TGTGCCTGGAGCCTCGGGACAGGGGGGTACTATGGCTACACCTTC,CAWSLGTGGYYGYTF
TRBV13,NA,NA,TRBJ2-1,TGTGCCAGCAGCTTAGGCCCACATAATGAGCAGTTCTTC,CASSLGPHNEQFF
TRBV27,NA,TRBD1,TRBJ1-1,TGTGCCAGCAGCATCACAGGGGGCGGCACTGAAGCTTTCTTT,CASSITGGGTEAFF
TRBV7-9,NA,TRBD2,TRBJ2-2,TGTGCCAGCAGCTTACAATCTAGCGGGACCGGGGAGCTGTTTTTT,CASSLQSSGTGELFF
TRBV30,NA,TRBD2,TRBJ2-4,TGTGCCTGGAACGGACTAGCGGAGCACCTAGCCAAAAACATTCAGTACTTC,CAWNGLAEHLAKNIQYF
TRBV4-3,NA,TRBD1,TRBJ2-3,TGCGCCAGCAGCTTCAGGGGGCAGGGGACAGATACGCAGTATTTT,CASSFRGQGTDTQYF
TRBV9,NA,TRBD1,TRBJ1-2,TGTGCCAGCAGCAAGGGGACAGGGGTGGGCTATGGCTACACCTTC,CASSKGTGVGYGYTF
TRBV5-4,once,NA,TRBJ1-1,TGTGCCAGCAGTCCTCTTGGGAGGGAAGGGATGAACACTGAAGCTTTCTTT,CASSPLGREGMNTEAFF
TRBV29-1,NA,NA,TRBJ2-7,TGCAGCGTTGAAGGCCAGCCGGGCGAGCAGTACTTC,CSVEGQPGEQYF
TRBV11-2,NA,TRBD1,TRBJ2-7,TGTGCCAGCAGCTTAGGACAGGGAGCCCTAGAGCAGTACTTC,CASSLGQGALEQYF
TRBV29-1,NA,TRBD2,TRBJ2-3,TGCAGCGTTGGGGGGGGGCTGAGAGTAGCGGGAGTGGCAGATACGCAGTATTTT,CSVGGGLRVAGVADTQYF
TRBV27,NA,NA,TRBJ2-7,TGTGCCAGCAGTCAGGGGGGCCTCCGGGAGCAGTACTTC,CASSQGGLREQYF
TRBV4-3,NA,NA,TRBJ2-1,TGCGCCAGCAGCCAGGACTTAGTGAGGAGTATCCCCAATGAGCAGTTCTTC,CASSQDLVRSIPNEQFF
TRBV7-3,NA,TRBD2,TRBJ2-6,TGTGCCAGCAGGCCTGGGTCTAGCGGGAGGTCTCGCTCTGGGGCCAACGTCCTGACTTTC,CASRPGSSGRSRSGANVLTF
TRBV30,NA,NA,TRBJ2-5,TGTGCCTGGAACCCGATCAGCCAAGAGACCCAGTACTTC,CAWNPISQETQYF
TRBV6-5,NA,TRBD1,TRBJ2-1,TGTGCCAGCAGTAGGACAGGGTGGGGTAGCCTTGAGCAGTTCTTC,CASSRTGWGSLEQFF
TRBV2,many,TRBD1,TRBJ1-1,TGTGCCAGCAGTGAAGCAGGGGGCCGGGAAGCTTTCTTT,CASSEAGGREAFF
TRBV7-9,NA,TRBD2,TRBJ2-7,TGTGCCAGCAGCTCCCCGGGACTAGCGAGCGAGCAGTACTTC,CASSSPGLASEQYF
TRBV5-1,NA,NA,TRBJ1-2,TGCGCCAGCAGCTTGGCCGGGGGCTACACCTTC,CASSLAGGYTF
TRBV30,NA,TRBD1,TRBJ2-2,TGTGCCTGGAGTCAGGGGGCCCCGAACACCGGGGAGCTGTTTTTT,CAWSQGAPNTGELFF
TRBV18,NA,NA,TRBJ1-1,TGTGCCAGCTCACTACAGGCGGCTGAAGCTTTCTTT,CASSLQAAEAFF
TRBV7-8,NA,NA,TRBJ1-3,TGTGCCAGCAGCCCGACCCACGGAGGAGTCGGGAACACCATATATTTT,CASSPTHGGVGNTIYF
TRBV30,NA,NA,TRBJ2-3,TGTGCCTGGTCATCCGCGCGCACAGATACGCAGTATTTT,CAWSSARTDTQYF
TRBV11-2,NA,TRBD1,TRBJ1-3,TGTGCCAGCAGCTTAACGCCCGGGACAGGGCTCAACACCATATATTTT,CASSLTPGTGLNTIYF
TRBV5-1,NA,TRBD2,TRBJ2-3,TGCGCCAGCAGCCCGGGGACTAGCGGGAGGACCACAGATACGCAGTATTTT,CASSPGTSGRTTDTQYF
TRBV5-1,NA,NA,TRBJ2-1,TGCGCCAGCAGCTGGGACTTGAACTCCTACAATGAGCAGTTCTTC,CASSWDLNSYNEQFF
TRBV19,NA,TRBD1,TRBJ2-6,TGTGCCAGTAGGAGAGGGCAGGGGGCGAGCTCTGGGGCCAACGTCCTGACTTTC,CASRRGQGASSGANVLTF